The subject of this entry is one T cell receptor (beta chain). This sample is drawn from a study of human CD8 memory T cell subsets. Libraries of TCR beta chains were produced by 5' RACE (UMI-labeled). TCRdb reprocessed the 5' RACE reads, keeping one entry per CDR3 protein, no DNA. The table for this sample gives approximately 12,000 distinct CDR3 sequences. Germline V gene lookup returns CDR1 SGHVS and CDR2 FQNEAQ. This CDR3 contains 16 residues. The rearrangement links TRBV7-8 to TRBJ2-5; TCRdb returns TRBD1, unconfirmable since there is no DNA. The material sequenced was CD8+ T cells from PBMCs. This clonotype was sampled from a human donor in good health. CDR3 protein: CASSLAPQGVLETQYF.